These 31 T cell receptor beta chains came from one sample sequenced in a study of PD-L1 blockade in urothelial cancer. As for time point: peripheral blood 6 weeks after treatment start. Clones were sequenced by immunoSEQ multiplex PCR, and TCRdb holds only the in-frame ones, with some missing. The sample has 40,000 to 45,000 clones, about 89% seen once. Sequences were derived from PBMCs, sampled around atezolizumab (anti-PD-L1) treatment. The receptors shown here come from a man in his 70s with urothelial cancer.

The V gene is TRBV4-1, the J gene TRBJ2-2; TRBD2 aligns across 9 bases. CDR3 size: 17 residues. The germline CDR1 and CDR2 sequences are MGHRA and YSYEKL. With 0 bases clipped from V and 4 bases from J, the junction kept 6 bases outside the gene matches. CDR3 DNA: TGCGCCAGCAGCCAAGATGGGGGCGGGAGGGCCACCGGGGAGCTGTTTTTT. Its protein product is CASSQDGGGRATGELFF.

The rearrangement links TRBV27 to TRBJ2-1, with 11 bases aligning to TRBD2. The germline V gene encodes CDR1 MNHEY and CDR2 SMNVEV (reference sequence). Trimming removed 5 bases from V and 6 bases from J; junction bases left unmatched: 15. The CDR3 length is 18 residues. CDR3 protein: CASSTLMTSGTPSNEQFF. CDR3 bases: TGTGCCAGCAGTACACTTATGACTAGCGGGACGCCCTCCAATGAGCAGTTCTTC.

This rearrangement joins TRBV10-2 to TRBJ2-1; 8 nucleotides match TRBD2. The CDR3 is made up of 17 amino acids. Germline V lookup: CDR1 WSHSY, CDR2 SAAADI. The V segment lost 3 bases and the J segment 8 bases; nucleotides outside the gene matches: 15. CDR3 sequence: CASSDPGRSGRNHEQFF. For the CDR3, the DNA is TGCGCCAGCAGTGATCCCGGGAGGAGCGGGAGAAACCATGAGCAGTTCTTC.

The CDR3 loop is CASRNVGEDTQYF. The CDR3 region has the DNA TGTGCCAGCAGAAATGTAGGGGAAGATACGCAGTATTTT. V and J are TRBV5-4 and TRBJ2-3, with TRBD1 as a possible D gene (5 bases). Per germline, CDR1 SGHNT and CDR2 YYREEE (reference sequence). This CDR3 spans 13 amino acids. V gave up 5 bases and J gave up 5 bases, with 12 bases separating them.

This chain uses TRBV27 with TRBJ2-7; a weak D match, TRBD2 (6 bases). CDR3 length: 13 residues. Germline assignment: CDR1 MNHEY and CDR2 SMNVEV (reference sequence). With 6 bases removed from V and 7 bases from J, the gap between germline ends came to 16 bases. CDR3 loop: CASRRTGLREQYF. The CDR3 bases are TGTGCCAGCAGGAGAACGGGACTGAGGGAGCAGTACTTC.

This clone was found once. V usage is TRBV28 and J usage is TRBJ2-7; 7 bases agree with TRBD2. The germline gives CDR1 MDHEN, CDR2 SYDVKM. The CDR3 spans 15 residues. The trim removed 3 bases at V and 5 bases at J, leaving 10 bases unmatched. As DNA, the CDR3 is TGTGCCAGCAGTTTGGCAGGGATTGCGGGGGACGAGCAGTACTTC. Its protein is CASSLAGIAGDEQYF.

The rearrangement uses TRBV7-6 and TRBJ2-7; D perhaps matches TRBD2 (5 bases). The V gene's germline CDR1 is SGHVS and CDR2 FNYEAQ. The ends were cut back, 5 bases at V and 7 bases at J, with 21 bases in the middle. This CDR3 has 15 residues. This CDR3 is CASSATPAEDWEQYF. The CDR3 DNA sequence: TGTGCCAGCAGCGCTACCCCAGCGGAAGACTGGGAGCAGTACTTC.

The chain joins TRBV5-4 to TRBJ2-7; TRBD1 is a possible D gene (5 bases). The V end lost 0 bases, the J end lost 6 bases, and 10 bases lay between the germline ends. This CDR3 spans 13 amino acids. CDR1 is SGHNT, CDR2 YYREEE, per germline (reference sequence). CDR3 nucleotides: TGTGCCAGCAGCTTGGATCAGGGCGCCGAGCAGTACTTC. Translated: CASSLDQGAEQYF.

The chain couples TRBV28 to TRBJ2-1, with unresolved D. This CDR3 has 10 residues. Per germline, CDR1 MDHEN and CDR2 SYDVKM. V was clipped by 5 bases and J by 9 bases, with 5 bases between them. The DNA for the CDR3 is TGTGCCAGCAGTATCGGTGAGCAGTTCTTC. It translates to CASSIGEQFF.

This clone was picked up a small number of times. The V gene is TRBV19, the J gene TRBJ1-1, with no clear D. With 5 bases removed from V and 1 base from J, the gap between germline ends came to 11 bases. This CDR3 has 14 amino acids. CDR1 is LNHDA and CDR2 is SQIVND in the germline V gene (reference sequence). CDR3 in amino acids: CASSPLFGNTEAFF. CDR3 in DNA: TGTGCCAGTAGTCCCCTTTTCGGGAACACTGAAGCTTTCTTT.

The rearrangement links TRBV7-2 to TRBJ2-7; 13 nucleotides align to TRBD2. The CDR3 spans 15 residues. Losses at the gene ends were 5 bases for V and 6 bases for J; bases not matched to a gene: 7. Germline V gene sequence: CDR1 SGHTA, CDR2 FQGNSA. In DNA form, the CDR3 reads TGTGCCAGCAGCCTTCAGGGACTAGCGGGACCCGAGCAGTACTTC. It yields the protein CASSLQGLAGPEQYF. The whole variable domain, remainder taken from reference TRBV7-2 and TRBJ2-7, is GAGVSQSPSNKVTEKGKDVELRCDPISGHTALYWYRQSLGQGLEFLIYFQGNSAPDKSGLPSDRFSAERTGGSVSTLTIQRTQQEDSAVYLCASSLQGLAGPEQYFGPGTRLTVT.

CDR3 sequence: CSVETGDNYGYTF. CDR3 coding DNA: TGCAGCGTTGAAACGGGGGATAACTATGGCTACACCTTC. This sequence joins TRBV29-1 and TRBJ1-2; D perhaps matches TRBD1 (5 bases). This CDR3 region has 13 residues. The germline CDR1 and CDR2 sequences are SQVTM and ANQGSEA. V was pared by 2 bases and J by 1 base, with 8 bases between.

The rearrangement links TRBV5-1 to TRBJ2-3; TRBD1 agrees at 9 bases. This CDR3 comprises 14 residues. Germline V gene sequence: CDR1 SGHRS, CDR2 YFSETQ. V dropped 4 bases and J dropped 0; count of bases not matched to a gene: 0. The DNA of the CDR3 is TGCGCCAGCAGCGGACAGGGGAGCACAGATACGCAGTATTTT. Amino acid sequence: CASSGQGSTDTQYF.

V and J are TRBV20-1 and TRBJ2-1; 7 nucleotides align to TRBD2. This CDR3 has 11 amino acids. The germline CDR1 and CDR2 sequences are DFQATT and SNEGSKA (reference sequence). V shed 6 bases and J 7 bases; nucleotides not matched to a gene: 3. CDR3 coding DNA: TGCAGTGCCTCCGGGGGGAATGAGCAGTTCTTC. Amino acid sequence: CSASGGNEQFF.

The CDR3 loop reads CASSFRLAGGLETQYF. DNA for the CDR3: TGTGCCAGCAGCTTCAGACTAGCGGGAGGACTAGAGACCCAGTACTTC. The J gene is TRBJ2-5, the V gene TRBV7-9; 13 bases fit TRBD2. The CDR3 is 16 residues long. V trimming: 3 bases; J trimming: 4 bases; junction bases outside the gene matches: 5. CDR1 and CDR2 from the germline V gene are SEHNR and FQNEAQ (reference sequence).

CDR3 in amino acids: CASSLRSDHRMENIQYF. The CDR3, as DNA: TGTGCCAGCAGCTTAAGAAGCGATCATCGCATGGAAAACATTCAGTACTTC. This sequence joins TRBV7-2 and TRBJ2-4; D not certain. The CDR3 length is 17 residues. V was trimmed by 2 bases and J by 5 bases, leaving 19 bases between them. Germline CDR1 SGHTA, CDR2 FQGNSA.

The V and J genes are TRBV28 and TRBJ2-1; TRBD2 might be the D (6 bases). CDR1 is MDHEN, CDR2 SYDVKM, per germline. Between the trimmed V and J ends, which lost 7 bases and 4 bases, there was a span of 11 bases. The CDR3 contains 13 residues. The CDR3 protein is CASIPSEYNEQFF. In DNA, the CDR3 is TGTGCCAGCATCCCTAGCGAGTACAATGAGCAGTTCTTC.

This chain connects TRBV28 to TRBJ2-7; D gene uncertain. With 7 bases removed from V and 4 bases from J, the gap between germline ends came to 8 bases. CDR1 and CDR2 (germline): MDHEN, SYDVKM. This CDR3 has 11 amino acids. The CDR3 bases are TGTGCCAGCACTAAATTGTACGAGCAGTACTTC. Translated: CASTKLYEQYF.

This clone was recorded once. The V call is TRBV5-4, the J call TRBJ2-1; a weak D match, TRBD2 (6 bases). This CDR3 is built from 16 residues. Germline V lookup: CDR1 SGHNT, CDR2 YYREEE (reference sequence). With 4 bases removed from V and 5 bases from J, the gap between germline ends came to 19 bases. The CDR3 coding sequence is TGTGCCAGCAGCCACAAAATGACGGGAGCCCACAATGAGCAGTTCTTC. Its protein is CASSHKMTGAHNEQFF.

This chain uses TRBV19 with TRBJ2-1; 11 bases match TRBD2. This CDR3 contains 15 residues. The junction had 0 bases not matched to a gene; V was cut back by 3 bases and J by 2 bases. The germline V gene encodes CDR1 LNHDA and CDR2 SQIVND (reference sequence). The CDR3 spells CASSMTSGAYNEQFF. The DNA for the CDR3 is TGTGCCAGTAGTATGACTAGCGGGGCCTACAATGAGCAGTTCTTC.

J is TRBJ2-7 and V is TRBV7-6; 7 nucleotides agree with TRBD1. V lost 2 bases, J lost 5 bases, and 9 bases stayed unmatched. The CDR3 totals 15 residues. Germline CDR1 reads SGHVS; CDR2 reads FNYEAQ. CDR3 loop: CASSLTLTGSNEQYF. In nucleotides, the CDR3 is TGTGCCAGCAGCTTAACCCTGACAGGGTCAAACGAGCAGTACTTC.

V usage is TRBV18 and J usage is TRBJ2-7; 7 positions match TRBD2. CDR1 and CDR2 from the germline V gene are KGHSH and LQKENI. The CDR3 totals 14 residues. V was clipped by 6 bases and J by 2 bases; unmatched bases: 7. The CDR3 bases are TGTGCCAGCTCCCGCGGGAGTCTGACCTACGAGCAGTACTTC. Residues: CASSRGSLTYEQYF.

The CDR3 spells CASWLGANTGELFF. The CDR3 DNA reads as TGTGCCAGTTGGTTAGGGGCGAACACCGGGGAGCTGTTTTTT. The chain joins TRBV6-6 to TRBJ2-2; possibly TRBD1 for D (5 bases). The CDR3 covers 14 residues. Trimming cost V 9 bases and J 0 bases, with 11 bases left between them. The germline V gene encodes CDR1 MNHNY and CDR2 SVGAGI (reference sequence).

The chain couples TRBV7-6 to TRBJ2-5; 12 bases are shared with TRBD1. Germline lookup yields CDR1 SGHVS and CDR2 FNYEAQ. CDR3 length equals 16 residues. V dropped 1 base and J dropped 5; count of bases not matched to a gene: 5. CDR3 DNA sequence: TGTGCCAGCAGCTTAGTTGGGACAGGGGGCTTGGAGACCCAGTACTTC. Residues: CASSLVGTGGLETQYF. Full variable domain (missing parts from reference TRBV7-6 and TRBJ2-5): GAGVSQSPRYKVTKRGQDVALRCDPISGHVSLYWYRQALGQGPEFLTYFNYEAQQDKSGLPNDRFSAERPEGSISTLTIQRTEQRDSAMYRCASSLVGTGGLETQYFGPGTRLLVL.

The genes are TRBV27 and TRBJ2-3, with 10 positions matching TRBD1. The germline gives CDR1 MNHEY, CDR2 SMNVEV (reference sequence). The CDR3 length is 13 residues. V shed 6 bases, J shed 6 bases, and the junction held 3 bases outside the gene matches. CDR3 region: CASRPTGGDTQYF. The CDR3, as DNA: TGTGCCAGCAGGCCGACAGGGGGCGATACGCAGTATTTT.

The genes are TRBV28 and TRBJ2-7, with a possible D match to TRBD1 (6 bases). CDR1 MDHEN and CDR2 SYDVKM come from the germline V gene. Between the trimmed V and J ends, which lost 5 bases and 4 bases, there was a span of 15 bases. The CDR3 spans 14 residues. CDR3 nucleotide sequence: TGTGCCAGCAGTCCACAGGGCCATCGATACGAGCAGTACTTC. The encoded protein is CASSPQGHRYEQYF.

CDR3 nucleotides: TGTGCCAGCAGTTTAGACTACCTGAACACTGAAGCTTTCTTT. Translated, it gives CASSLDYLNTEAFF. This chain uses TRBV27 with TRBJ1-1; the D is unclear. The V gene's germline CDR1 is MNHEY and CDR2 SMNVEV (reference sequence). The CDR3 extends over 14 amino acids. The V end lost 2 bases, the J end lost 0 bases, and 7 bases lay between the germline ends.

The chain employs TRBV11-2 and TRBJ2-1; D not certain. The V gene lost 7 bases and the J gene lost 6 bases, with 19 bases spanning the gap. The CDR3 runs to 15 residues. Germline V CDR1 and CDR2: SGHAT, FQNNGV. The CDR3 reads CASTPYGYPSNEQFF. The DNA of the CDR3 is TGTGCCAGCACCCCTTACGGGTATCCTTCCAATGAGCAGTTCTTC.

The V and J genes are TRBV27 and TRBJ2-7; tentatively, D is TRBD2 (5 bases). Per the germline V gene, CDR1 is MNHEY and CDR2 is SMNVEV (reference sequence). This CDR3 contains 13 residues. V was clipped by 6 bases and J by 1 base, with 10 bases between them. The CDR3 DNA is TGTGCCAGCAGGGGGAGTGGGTCCTACGAGCAGTACTTC. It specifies CASRGSGSYEQYF.

CDR3 nucleotides: TGTGCCAGCAGTTCGACAGGGTTGGGCAATCAGCCCCAGCATTTT. Encoded protein: CASSSTGLGNQPQHF. The chain couples TRBV27 to TRBJ1-5; 7 bases map to TRBD1. CDR1 is MNHEY, CDR2 SMNVEV, per germline (reference sequence). The ends lost 4 bases at V and 2 bases at J; junction bases unmatched: 5. This CDR3 is built from 15 residues.

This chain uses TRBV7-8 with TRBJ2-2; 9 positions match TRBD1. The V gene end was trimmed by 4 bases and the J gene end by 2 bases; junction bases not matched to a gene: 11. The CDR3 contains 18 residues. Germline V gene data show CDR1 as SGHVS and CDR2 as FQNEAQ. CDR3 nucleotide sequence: TGTGCCAGCAGCTCTTCCCTCACAGGGGGCGGAAACACCGGGGAGCTGTTTTTT. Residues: CASSSSLTGGGNTGELFF.